The T cell receptor beta chain under discussion was sequenced for a study of beta chain features in type 1 diabetes. For this clone: The antigen remains undetermined.

Study results and limitations: The study notes PCR might favor shorter templates equally in patients and controls. For cells with high TCR expression, cDNA sequencing could yield over-representation.

V trimming: 9 bases; J trimming: 5 bases; junction bases outside the gene matches: 13. The CDR3 is 16 residues long. Germline V CDR1 and CDR2: SGHRS, YFSETQ. Expressed TCRB transcripts were sequenced, since all the RNA that had been isolated was reverse transcribed. Some clones are missing from TCRdb's copy, which holds only in-frame ones; the method was immunoSEQ multiplex PCR. The table lists under 800,000 clones, around a sixth of them singletons. The TCR comes from a man aged 18 to 29 in good health. The chain employs TRBV5-1 and TRBJ2-6; 8 positions match TRBD1. The sequenced material came from naive CD4+ T cells from blood. This CDR3 is CATTDRQGSRANVLTF. CDR3 DNA sequence: TGCGCCACTACCGACCGACAGGGGTCTCGGGCCAACGTCCTGACTTTC.